This paragraph covers one TCR beta chain sequence. J lost 7 bases, V lost 0 bases, and 5 bases had no gene match. This CDR3 region has 15 residues. The germline V gene encodes CDR1 SGHAT and CDR2 FQNNGV. Sequenced by immunoSEQ multiplex PCR; TCRdb stores in-frame clones only, minus some. The table lists tens of thousands of clones, 85% to 95% of them singletons. This sample was taken from a study of technical replicates of blood from a handful of donors. The clonotype originates from a human donor in good health. Sequenced material: T cells isolated from PBMCs. The J gene is TRBJ1-4, the V gene TRBV11-2, with TRBD1 matching 7 bases. Written as DNA, the CDR3 is TGTGCCAGCAGCTTAGATAGAGGGGGCTTTGAAAAACTGTTTTTT. Translating it yields CASSLDRGGFEKLFF.